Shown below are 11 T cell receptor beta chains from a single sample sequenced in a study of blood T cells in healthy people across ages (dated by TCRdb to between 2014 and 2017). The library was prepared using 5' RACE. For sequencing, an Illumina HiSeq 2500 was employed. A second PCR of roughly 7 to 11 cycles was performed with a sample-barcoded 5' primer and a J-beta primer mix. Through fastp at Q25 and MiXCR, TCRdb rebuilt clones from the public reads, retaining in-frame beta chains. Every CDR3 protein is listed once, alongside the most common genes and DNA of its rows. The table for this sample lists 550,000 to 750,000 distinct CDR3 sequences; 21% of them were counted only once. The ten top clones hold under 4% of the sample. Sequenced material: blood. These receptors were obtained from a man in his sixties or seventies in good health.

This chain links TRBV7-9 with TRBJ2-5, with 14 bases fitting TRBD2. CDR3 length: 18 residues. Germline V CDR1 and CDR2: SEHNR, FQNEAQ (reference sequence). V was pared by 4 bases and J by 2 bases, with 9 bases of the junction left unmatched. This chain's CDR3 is CASSSPGLAGVRQETQYF. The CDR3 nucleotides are TGTGCCAGCAGCTCCCCGGGACTAGCGGGAGTTCGGCAAGAGACCCAGTACTTC.

For the CDR3, the DNA is TGTGCCAGCAGTTACCAACTTTTCCCAGAGACCCAGTACTTC. Encoded protein: CASSYQLFPETQYF. The chain carries TRBV6-2 or TRBV6-3 and TRBJ2-5; no clear D gene. V was cut by 2 bases and J by 4 bases, with 11 bases left in between. This CDR3 is 14 amino acids long. Germline V CDR1 and CDR2: MNHEY, SVGEGT.

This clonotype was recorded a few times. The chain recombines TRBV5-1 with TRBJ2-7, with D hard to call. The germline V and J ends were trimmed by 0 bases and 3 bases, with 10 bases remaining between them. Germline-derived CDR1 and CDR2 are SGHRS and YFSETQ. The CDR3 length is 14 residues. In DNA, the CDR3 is TGCGCCAGCAGCTTGGGTCCGCCCAACTACGAGCAGTACTTC. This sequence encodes CASSLGPPNYEQYF.

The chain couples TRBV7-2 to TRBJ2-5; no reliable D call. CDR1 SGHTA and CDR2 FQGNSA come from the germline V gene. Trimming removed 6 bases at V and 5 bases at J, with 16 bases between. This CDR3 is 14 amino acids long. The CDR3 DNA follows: TGTGCCAGCAGGAGAAGGAGAGAAGGGGAGACCCAGTACTTC. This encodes CASRRRREGETQYF.

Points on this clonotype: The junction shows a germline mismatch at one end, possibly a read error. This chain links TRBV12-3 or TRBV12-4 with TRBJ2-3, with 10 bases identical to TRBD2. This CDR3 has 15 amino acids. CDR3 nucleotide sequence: TGTGCCAGCAGTGCCGTAGCGGGAGGATCAGATGCGCAGTATTTT. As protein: CASSAVAGGSDAQYF.

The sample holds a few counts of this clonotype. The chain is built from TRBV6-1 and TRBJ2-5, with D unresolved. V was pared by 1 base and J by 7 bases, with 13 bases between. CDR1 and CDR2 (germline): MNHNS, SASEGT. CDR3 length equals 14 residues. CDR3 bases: TGTGCCAGCAGTGAAGAACCCGAATTGAGGACCCAGTACTTC. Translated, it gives CASSEEPELRTQYF.

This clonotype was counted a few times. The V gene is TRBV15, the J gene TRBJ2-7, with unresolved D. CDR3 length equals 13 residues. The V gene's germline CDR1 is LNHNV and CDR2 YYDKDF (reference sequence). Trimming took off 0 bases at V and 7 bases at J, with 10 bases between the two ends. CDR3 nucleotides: TGTGCCACCAGCAGAGAAACGGCCGGGGAGCAGTACTTC. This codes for CATSRETAGEQYF.

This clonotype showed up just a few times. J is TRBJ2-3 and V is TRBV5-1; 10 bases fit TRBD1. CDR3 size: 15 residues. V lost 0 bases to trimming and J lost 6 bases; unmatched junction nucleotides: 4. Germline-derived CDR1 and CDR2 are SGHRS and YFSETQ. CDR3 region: CASSLDGTGVDTQYF. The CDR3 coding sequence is TGCGCCAGCAGCTTGGATGGGACAGGGGTGGATACGCAGTATTTT.

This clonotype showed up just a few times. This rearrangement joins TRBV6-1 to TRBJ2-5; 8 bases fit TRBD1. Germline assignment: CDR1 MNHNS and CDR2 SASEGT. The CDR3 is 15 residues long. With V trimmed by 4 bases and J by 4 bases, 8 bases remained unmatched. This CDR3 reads CASSGDRGPTETQYF. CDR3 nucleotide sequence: TGTGCCAGCAGTGGAGACAGGGGACCCACAGAGACCCAGTACTTC.

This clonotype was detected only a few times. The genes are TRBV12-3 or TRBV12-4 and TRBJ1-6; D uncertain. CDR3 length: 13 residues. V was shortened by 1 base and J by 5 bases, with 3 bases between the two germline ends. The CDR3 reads CASSLGNNSPLHF. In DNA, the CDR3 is TGTGCCAGCAGTTTAGGGAATAATTCACCCCTCCACTTT.

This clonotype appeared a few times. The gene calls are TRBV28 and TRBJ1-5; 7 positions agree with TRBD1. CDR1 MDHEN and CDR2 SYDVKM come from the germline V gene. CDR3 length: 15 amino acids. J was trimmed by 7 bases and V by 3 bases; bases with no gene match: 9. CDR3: CASSFGQGVGQPQHF. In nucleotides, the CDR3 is TGTGCCAGCAGTTTTGGCCAGGGGGTTGGACAGCCCCAGCATTTT.